This is a list of T cell receptor beta chains from one sample in a study of cytomegalovirus exposure and HLA in healthy donors. Produced via immunoSEQ multiplex PCR; TCRdb's table is partial and in-frame only. Of about 130,000 clones listed, about 80% are singletons. What was sequenced was PBMCs. These receptors all come from a man younger than 45 in good health and CMV-seropositive. Each CDR3 is given with its conserved first and last residue. D genes are given only for firm matches.

D gene | V gene | CDR3 protein
NA | TRBV6-1 | CASSNRGDTEAFF
TRBD1 | TRBV9 | CASSVDRGLTDTQYF
NA | TRBV5-4 | CASSLARYPDGDNEQFF
TRBD1 | TRBV5-1 | CASSLTGDRGTEAFF
NA | TRBV11-2 | CASSLDGAGNQPQHF
NA | TRBV2 | CASSDREGEKLFF
NA | TRBV10-1 | CASSRESQMIDYEQYF
TRBD1 | TRBV4-1 | CASSQGQGWVQPQHF
NA | TRBV6-6 | CASSYSRQGSYNEQFF
TRBD2 | TRBV7-3 | CASSLEPSGYNEQFF